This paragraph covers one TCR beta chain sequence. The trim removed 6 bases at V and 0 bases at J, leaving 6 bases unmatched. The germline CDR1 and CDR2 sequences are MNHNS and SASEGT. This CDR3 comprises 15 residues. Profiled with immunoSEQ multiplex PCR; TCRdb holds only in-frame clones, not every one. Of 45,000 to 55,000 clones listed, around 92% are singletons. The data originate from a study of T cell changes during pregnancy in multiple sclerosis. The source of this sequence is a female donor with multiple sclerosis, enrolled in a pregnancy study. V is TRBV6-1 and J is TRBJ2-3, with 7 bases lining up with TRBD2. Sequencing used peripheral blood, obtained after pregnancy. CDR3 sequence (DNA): TGTGCCAGCAGAACGACTAGCTCGAGCACAGATACGCAGTATTTT. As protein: CASRTTSSSTDTQYF.